The rows below give T cell receptor beta chains drawn from one sample of a study of siplizumab effects on memory and regulatory T cells. Sequencing used immunoSEQ multiplex PCR; TCRdb keeps in-frame clones, though not all of them. The sample shows around 68,000 clones, 88% of them seen only once. Sequencing was performed on Tregs sorted from blood. The receptors stem from a human donor in good health. Both conserved end residues are part of each CDR3. D genes are given only for firm matches. Size tells how often a clone was seen (once, few, many) or the class of an expanded clone, and some rows leave it out.

d_gene: TRBD1
abundance: NA
v_gene: TRBV18
j_gene: TRBJ1-5
CDR3aa: CASSPLDRGGQPQHF
CDR3nt: TGTGCCAGCTCACCCCTGGACAGGGGAGGTCAGCCCCAGCATTTT

d_gene: NA
abundance: few
v_gene: TRBV19
j_gene: TRBJ1-2
CDR3aa: CASSTNPWQGYGYTF
CDR3nt: TGTGCCAGTAGTACAAACCCGTGGCAGGGGTATGGCTACACCTTC

d_gene: NA
abundance: once
v_gene: TRBV7-2
j_gene: TRBJ1-1
CDR3aa: CASSSTVPPREAFF
CDR3nt: TGTGCCAGCAGCTCGACAGTCCCTCCCCGTGAAGCTTTCTTT

d_gene: TRBD2
abundance: few
v_gene: TRBV6-1
j_gene: TRBJ2-3
CDR3aa: CASSELGGGRMDTQYF
CDR3nt: TGTGCCAGCAGTGAGCTGGGGGGCGGGAGGATGGATACGCAGTATTTT

d_gene: NA
abundance: NA
v_gene: TRBV10-3
j_gene: TRBJ2-5
CDR3aa: CAISPDTGSQETQYF
CDR3nt: TGTGCCATCAGCCCGGATACAGGGAGCCAAGAGACCCAGTACTTC

d_gene: NA
abundance: NA
v_gene: TRBV11-3
j_gene: TRBJ1-1
CDR3aa: CASSLDPTGWGEAFF
CDR3nt: TGTGCCAGCAGCTTAGACCCCACAGGGTGGGGTGAAGCTTTCTTT

d_gene: TRBD2
abundance: NA
v_gene: TRBV28
j_gene: TRBJ2-1
CDR3aa: CASSMIRLAGRNEQFF
CDR3nt: TGTGCCAGCAGTATGATTCGACTAGCGGGACGAAATGAGCAGTTCTTC

d_gene: NA
abundance: NA
v_gene: TRBV7-3
j_gene: TRBJ1-1
CDR3aa: CASSLLGGRVTEAFF
CDR3nt: TGTGCCAGCAGCCTGTTGGGAGGACGGGTAACTGAAGCTTTCTTT

d_gene: NA
abundance: NA
v_gene: TRBV6-1
j_gene: TRBJ2-7
CDR3aa: CASRASQGGEQYF
CDR3nt: TGTGCCAGCAGAGCTTCCCAGGGAGGCGAGCAGTACTTC

d_gene: NA
abundance: NA
v_gene: TRBV28
j_gene: TRBJ2-1
CDR3aa: CASSLSGLHSYNEQFF
CDR3nt: TGTGCCAGCAGTTTATCAGGACTCCACTCCTACAATGAGCAGTTCTTC

d_gene: NA
abundance: NA
v_gene: TRBV28
j_gene: TRBJ2-7
CDR3aa: CASGGYYEQYF
CDR3nt: TGTGCCAGCGGTGGGTACTACGAGCAGTACTTC

d_gene: NA
abundance: NA
v_gene: TRBV10-3
j_gene: TRBJ1-1
CDR3aa: CAISDPLQGNTEAFF
CDR3nt: TGTGCCATCAGTGACCCGTTGCAGGGGAACACTGAAGCTTTCTTT

d_gene: TRBD1
abundance: few
v_gene: TRBV30
j_gene: TRBJ1-1
CDR3aa: CAWTWTGNTEAFF
CDR3nt: TGTGCCTGGACCTGGACAGGGAACACTGAAGCTTTCTTT

d_gene: NA
abundance: NA
v_gene: TRBV7-9
j_gene: TRBJ2-5
CDR3aa: CASSLVAETQYF
CDR3nt: TGTGCCAGCAGCTTAGTTGCTGAGACCCAGTACTTC

d_gene: NA
abundance: once
v_gene: TRBV11-3
j_gene: TRBJ2-2
CDR3aa: CASSLFAGTGELFF
CDR3nt: TGTGCCAGCAGCTTATTTGCAGGCACCGGGGAGCTGTTTTTT

d_gene: NA
abundance: NA
v_gene: TRBV6-5
j_gene: TRBJ2-1
CDR3aa: CASSYSGSHNEQFF
CDR3nt: TGTGCCAGCAGTTACTCCGGGAGCCACAATGAGCAGTTCTTC

d_gene: TRBD1
abundance: NA
v_gene: TRBV6-1
j_gene: TRBJ2-7
CDR3aa: CASRRRDRGYEQYF
CDR3nt: TGTGCCAGCCGCCGCCGGGACAGGGGCTACGAGCAGTACTTC

d_gene: TRBD2
abundance: NA
v_gene: TRBV29-1
j_gene: TRBJ2-4
CDR3aa: CSVAGGAERDIQYF
CDR3nt: TGCAGCGTGGCGGGAGGAGCGGAACGGGACATTCAGTACTTC

d_gene: NA
abundance: NA
v_gene: TRBV18
j_gene: TRBJ1-2
CDR3aa: CASSPPSVPYGYTF
CDR3nt: TGTGCCAGCTCACCACCCTCAGTCCCCTATGGCTACACCTTC

d_gene: TRBD2
abundance: NA
v_gene: TRBV13
j_gene: TRBJ2-5
CDR3aa: CASSTILAGGLKTQYF
CDR3nt: TGTGCCAGCAGCACCATCTTAGCGGGAGGACTGAAGACCCAGTACTTC

d_gene: NA
abundance: NA
v_gene: TRBV4-3
j_gene: TRBJ1-1
CDR3aa: CASSQWPGAVNTEAFF
CDR3nt: TGCGCCAGCAGCCAATGGCCGGGGGCGGTGAACACTGAAGCTTTCTTT

d_gene: NA
abundance: NA
v_gene: TRBV6-5
j_gene: TRBJ1-2
CDR3aa: CASSFTGAGYTF
CDR3nt: TGTGCCAGCAGTTTCACGGGTGCCGGCTACACCTTC

d_gene: NA
abundance: NA
v_gene: TRBV19
j_gene: TRBJ2-1
CDR3aa: CASSISLDFAGKNEQFF
CDR3nt: TGTGCCAGTAGTATATCCCTCGACTTTGCGGGTAAAAATGAGCAGTTCTTC

d_gene: NA
abundance: NA
v_gene: TRBV5-1
j_gene: TRBJ2-7
CDR3aa: CASSPGIYEQYF
CDR3nt: TGCGCCAGCAGCCCGGGGATCTACGAGCAGTACTTC

d_gene: NA
abundance: NA
v_gene: TRBV19
j_gene: TRBJ2-7
CDR3aa: CASSFAVGLGYEQYF
CDR3nt: TGTGCCAGTAGTTTCGCCGTAGGGCTGGGCTACGAGCAGTACTTC

d_gene: NA
abundance: NA
v_gene: TRBV6-5
j_gene: TRBJ2-7
CDR3aa: CASSYRYEQYF
CDR3nt: TGTGCCAGCAGTTACCGTTACGAGCAGTACTTC

d_gene: NA
abundance: NA
v_gene: TRBV5-1
j_gene: TRBJ2-2
CDR3aa: CASSLANQNTGELFF
CDR3nt: TGCGCCAGCAGCTTGGCCAACCAGAACACCGGGGAGCTGTTTTTT

d_gene: TRBD1
abundance: NA
v_gene: TRBV6-1
j_gene: TRBJ1-5
CDR3aa: CASSVQGAQAQHF
CDR3nt: TGTGCCAGCAGTGTACAGGGGGCGCAGGCCCAGCATTTT

d_gene: NA
abundance: NA
v_gene: TRBV5-1
j_gene: TRBJ1-1
CDR3aa: CASSLEGTFPTSPPFF
CDR3nt: TGCGCCAGCAGCTTGGAAGGGACTTTCCCGACCTCCCCGCCTTTCTTT

d_gene: NA
abundance: NA
v_gene: TRBV5-1
j_gene: TRBJ2-5
CDR3aa: CASSMGIREETQYF
CDR3nt: TGCGCCAGCAGTATGGGTATCCGGGAAGAGACCCAGTACTTC

d_gene: NA
abundance: NA
v_gene: TRBV7-2
j_gene: TRBJ2-5
CDR3aa: CASSLFREETQYF
CDR3nt: TGTGCCAGCAGCTTATTCCGGGAAGAGACCCAGTACTTC

d_gene: NA
abundance: NA
v_gene: TRBV6-5
j_gene: TRBJ2-3
CDR3aa: CASSLRQVTDTQYF
CDR3nt: TGTGCCAGCAGTCTACGACAGGTCACAGATACGCAGTATTTT

d_gene: TRBD2
abundance: NA
v_gene: TRBV5-1
j_gene: TRBJ2-1
CDR3aa: CASSWGLAPSSYNEQFF
CDR3nt: TGCGCCAGCAGCTGGGGACTAGCGCCTAGCTCCTACAATGAGCAGTTCTTC

d_gene: NA
abundance: NA
v_gene: TRBV20-1
j_gene: TRBJ2-1
CDR3aa: CSARDRDEQFF
CDR3nt: TGCAGTGCTAGAGATAGGGATGAGCAGTTCTTC

d_gene: NA
abundance: NA
v_gene: TRBV15
j_gene: TRBJ2-3
CDR3aa: CATSRDRWQSTDTQYF
CDR3nt: TGTGCCACCAGCAGAGATCGGTGGCAAAGCACAGATACGCAGTATTTT

d_gene: NA
abundance: NA
v_gene: TRBV5-1
j_gene: TRBJ2-7
CDR3aa: CASSHPTGVSYEQYF
CDR3nt: TGCGCCAGCAGCCACCCGACGGGAGTCTCCTACGAGCAGTACTTC

d_gene: NA
abundance: NA
v_gene: TRBV10-3
j_gene: TRBJ1-1
CDR3aa: CAISEFDRRPNTEAFF
CDR3nt: TGTGCCATCAGTGAATTTGACAGGCGACCGAACACTGAAGCTTTCTTT

d_gene: NA
abundance: NA
v_gene: TRBV6-5
j_gene: TRBJ1-2
CDR3aa: CASSGGTYGYTF
CDR3nt: TGTGCCAGCAGTGGTGGGACCTATGGCTACACCTTC

d_gene: TRBD1
abundance: NA
v_gene: TRBV5-1
j_gene: TRBJ1-1
CDR3aa: CASTLGQLNTEAFF
CDR3nt: TGCGCCAGCACCCTGGGACAGCTGAACACTGAAGCTTTCTTT

d_gene: TRBD2
abundance: NA
v_gene: TRBV6-5
j_gene: TRBJ2-7
CDR3aa: CASSYGTSLIYEQYF
CDR3nt: TGTGCCAGCAGTTACGGGACTAGCTTGATCTACGAGCAGTACTTC

d_gene: NA
abundance: few
v_gene: TRBV28
j_gene: TRBJ1-5
CDR3aa: CASSSYREGQPQHF
CDR3nt: TGTGCCAGCAGTTCATACAGGGAGGGACAGCCCCAGCATTTT

d_gene: TRBD1
abundance: NA
v_gene: TRBV6-5
j_gene: TRBJ2-7
CDR3aa: CASRKTGTYEQYF
CDR3nt: TGTGCCAGCAGGAAGACAGGGACCTACGAGCAGTACTTC

d_gene: NA
abundance: NA
v_gene: TRBV4-3
j_gene: TRBJ1-5
CDR3aa: CASSQDRVLVQPQHF
CDR3nt: TGCGCCAGCAGCCAAGATCGGGTTCTCGTTCAGCCCCAGCATTTT

d_gene: NA
abundance: NA
v_gene: TRBV6-6
j_gene: TRBJ1-5
CDR3aa: CASSYREGQPQHF
CDR3nt: TGTGCCAGCAGTTATAGGGAAGGGCAGCCCCAGCATTTT

d_gene: NA
abundance: NA
v_gene: TRBV7-6
j_gene: TRBJ2-7
CDR3aa: CASSLDRSYEQYF
CDR3nt: TGTGCCAGCAGCTTGGACAGATCCTACGAGCAGTACTTC

d_gene: TRBD2
abundance: NA
v_gene: TRBV7-3
j_gene: TRBJ2-7
CDR3aa: CASRYRIAGGPHEQYF
CDR3nt: TGTGCCAGCAGATACCGAATAGCGGGAGGGCCCCACGAGCAGTACTTC

d_gene: TRBD1
abundance: NA
v_gene: TRBV7-2
j_gene: TRBJ1-2
CDR3aa: CASSLEQGAYYGYTF
CDR3nt: TGTGCCAGCAGTTTGGAACAGGGGGCCTATTATGGCTACACCTTC

d_gene: TRBD2
abundance: NA
v_gene: TRBV19
j_gene: TRBJ2-5
CDR3aa: CASSIAGAGGMETQYF
CDR3nt: TGTGCCAGTAGTATAGCAGGAGCGGGAGGGATGGAGACCCAGTACTTC

d_gene: NA
abundance: once
v_gene: TRBV5-5
j_gene: TRBJ2-7
CDR3aa: CASTENYEQYF
CDR3nt: TGTGCCAGCACGGAGAACTACGAGCAGTACTTC

d_gene: NA
abundance: NA
v_gene: TRBV2
j_gene: TRBJ2-5
CDR3aa: CASRLAGRETQYF
CDR3nt: TGTGCCAGCAGACTGGCAGGAAGAGAGACCCAGTACTTC

d_gene: NA
abundance: NA
v_gene: TRBV18
j_gene: TRBJ1-5
CDR3aa: CASSPTGPNQPQHF
CDR3nt: TGTGCCAGCTCACCAACAGGTCCTAATCAGCCCCAGCATTTT

d_gene: NA
abundance: NA
v_gene: TRBV5-1
j_gene: TRBJ1-2
CDR3aa: CASSLSNYGYTF
CDR3nt: TGCGCCAGCAGCTTATCTAACTATGGCTACACCTTC

d_gene: TRBD2
abundance: NA
v_gene: TRBV5-1
j_gene: TRBJ2-3
CDR3aa: CASSDRWTGGLDTQYF
CDR3nt: TGCGCCAGCAGCGACCGGTGGACGGGAGGACTAGATACGCAGTATTTT

d_gene: NA
abundance: NA
v_gene: TRBV18
j_gene: TRBJ1-3
CDR3aa: CASSPGAPFGNTIYF
CDR3nt: TGTGCCAGCTCACCGGGGGCCCCCTTCGGAAACACCATATATTTT

d_gene: NA
abundance: NA
v_gene: TRBV7-2
j_gene: TRBJ2-1
CDR3aa: CASSLVEGAYNEQFF
CDR3nt: TGTGCCAGCAGCTTAGTGGAGGGGGCCTACAATGAGCAGTTCTTC

d_gene: NA
abundance: NA
v_gene: TRBV20-1
j_gene: TRBJ2-7
CDR3aa: CSVQQEQYF
CDR3nt: TGCAGTGTCCAGCAGGAGCAGTACTTC

d_gene: NA
abundance: NA
v_gene: TRBV6-1
j_gene: TRBJ2-1
CDR3aa: CASSLERGTGEQFF
CDR3nt: TGTGCCAGCAGCCTTGAAAGGGGAACAGGTGAGCAGTTCTTC

d_gene: TRBD1
abundance: NA
v_gene: TRBV6-6
j_gene: TRBJ1-1
CDR3aa: CASTEPRGQGFSEAFF
CDR3nt: TGTGCCAGCACCGAACCCAGGGGACAGGGGTTTTCTGAAGCTTTCTTT

d_gene: NA
abundance: NA
v_gene: TRBV2
j_gene: TRBJ1-5
CDR3aa: CASTRDANQPQHF
CDR3nt: TGTGCCAGCACCAGGGATGCCAATCAGCCCCAGCATTTT